This T cell receptor (beta chain) was captured by sequencing in a study of response to subunit inactivated influenza vaccine. The study, taken as a whole, reports: The study's authors posited that every seasonal influenza vaccination enlists few new T cells.

In regard to this clonotype: Its antigen is unidentified.

This CDR3 has 15 amino acids. Germline V gene sequence: CDR1 SGHRS, CDR2 YFSETQ. The V end lost 2 bases, the J end lost 3 bases, and 12 bases lay between the germline ends. TCRdb re-analysed the RT-PCR reads in MiXCR, keeping a single row per CDR3 protein. This table holds about 500,000 distinct CDR3 sequences, more than 15% found once. This sample comprised CD4+ T cells sorted from PBMCs, obtained less than 25 months after vaccination. V usage is TRBV5-1 and J usage is TRBJ2-1, with D hard to call. The receptor's source is a man between 45 and 75 years old who received an inactivated influenza vaccine. DNA for the CDR3: TGCGCCAGCAGCTTTGAAGCACAGCTCTACAATGAGCAGTTCTTC. Translated, it gives CASSFEAQLYNEQFF.